This T cell receptor beta chain was sequenced during a study of shared clonotypes between healthy human individuals. The authors divided CD4+ cells into CD45RA+ naive and CD45RA-negative memory subsets. Germline values: CDR1 MNHEY, CDR2 SMNVEV (reference sequence). Between the trimmed V and J ends, which lost 4 bases and 6 bases, there was a span of 16 bases. The CDR3 totals 14 residues. The table came from immunoSEQ multiplex PCR; TCRdb's copy has only in-frame clones and leaves some out. The sample records approximately 2.3 million clones, approximately 95% being singletons. This TCR was sampled from a man younger than 35 in good health. Some clones in this sample may be carry-over from other donors' samples. What was sequenced was naive CD4+ T cells from PBMCs. Subset specified: CD45RA+ positively selected. The chain has TRBV27 and TRBJ2-7, with D perhaps matching TRBD2 (5 bases). The CDR3 nucleotides are TGTGCCAGCAGTTCCCGGGATTCTTTCGGCGAGCAGTACTTC. It specifies CASSSRDSFGEQYF.